This is a list of T cell receptor beta chains from one sample in a study of blood T cell repertoires in COVID-19. Clones were sequenced by immunoSEQ multiplex PCR, and TCRdb holds only the in-frame ones, with some missing. The sample contains approximately 340,000 clones, just over 90% of which appear only once. The sequencing input was PBMCs or T cells enriched from blood (not recorded which). The receptors here all came from a woman aged 35 to 49 who had been exposed to COVID-19. The CDR3 runs from the conserved cysteine through the conserved F or W. Each record gives: D gene, J gene, V gene, clone size, CDR3 DNA, CDR3 protein. A D gene is named only where the DNA matches it firmly. Size is omitted from some rows. Given values are once, few, many or a class for expanded clones.

.,TRBJ2-7,TRBV12-3/TRBV12-4,.,TGTGCCAGCAGTTTAACTGCCGTGCAGTACTTC,CASSLTAVQYF
TRBD2,TRBJ2-3,TRBV19,.,TGTGCCAGTAGTATCGGCCTAGCGGGAGCAGATACGCAGTATTTT,CASSIGLAGADTQYF
TRBD1,TRBJ1-2,TRBV19,once,TGTGCCAGTGCGGACAGGAGCTATGGCTACACCTTC,CASADRSYGYTF
TRBD1,TRBJ1-3,TRBV30,.,TGTGCCTGGACCGGACAGGGGTACACCATATATTTT,CAWTGQGYTIYF
TRBD1,TRBJ2-7,TRBV5-5,.,TGTGCCAGCAGCGTTGGACAGGGGATCTCCTACGAGCAGTACTTC,CASSVGQGISYEQYF
TRBD1,TRBJ1-4,TRBV20-1,once,TGCAGTGCTAGTAAGGGGGCGGGAACTAATGAAAAACTGTTTTTT,CSASKGAGTNEKLFF
TRBD1,TRBJ1-4,TRBV4-1,.,TGCGCCAGCAGCCCCGGACAGGGGGCAGTTAATGAAAAACTGTTTTTT,CASSPGQGAVNEKLFF
TRBD2,TRBJ2-2,TRBV5-1,.,TGCGCCAGCAGAAATAGCGGGGGGCTCGCGAACACCGGGGAGCTGTTTTTT,CASRNSGGLANTGELFF
TRBD1,TRBJ1-4,TRBV7-2,.,TGTGCCAGCAGCCCCCTATCACAGGGGGCCCGGGAAAAACTGTTTTTT,CASSPLSQGAREKLFF
.,TRBJ1-1,TRBV7-2,once,TGTGCCAGCAGCTTCCAGGGCGCAGTGAGAGCTTTCTTT,CASSFQGAVRAFF
TRBD1,TRBJ1-1,TRBV6-5,.,TGTGCCAGCACCGGACAGGGGGCTCTAGCTTTCTTT,CASTGQGALAFF
.,TRBJ1-4,TRBV19,.,TGTGCCAGTAGAAGTCCCGGAGGGCCGACTAATGAAAAACTGTTTTTT,CASRSPGGPTNEKLFF
.,TRBJ1-5,TRBV25-1,.,TGTGCCAGCAGTGAATGGGGCATATCCCAGCCCCAGCATTTT,CASSEWGISQPQHF
.,TRBJ2-3,TRBV9,.,TGTGCCAGCAGCGTAAGGGGGACGTGGGCAGATACGCAGTATTTT,CASSVRGTWADTQYF
TRBD2,TRBJ2-1,TRBV18,.,TGTGCCAGCTCACCAATAGCGGGGGGCCAGGGTGAGCAGTTCTTC,CASSPIAGGQGEQFF
.,TRBJ1-4,TRBV2,.,TGTGCCAGCACCTATTCACGCGGGGGGGCCGGAGAAAAACTGTTTTTT,CASTYSRGGAGEKLFF
TRBD2,TRBJ2-2,TRBV7-9,.,TGTGCCAGCAAAAGGGGACTAGCGGGAGGCACCGGGGAGCTGTTTTTT,CASKRGLAGGTGELFF
TRBD1,TRBJ1-1,TRBV18,.,TGTGCCAGCTCACCTTTTCCCGGGACAGGGATGAACACTGAAGCTTTCTTT,CASSPFPGTGMNTEAFF
TRBD1,TRBJ1-3,TRBV7-9,once,TGTGCCAGCAGCTTAGTAGTCACTACAGGGGTCGGAAACACCATATATTTT,CASSLVVTTGVGNTIYF
TRBD2,TRBJ2-7,TRBV4-1,few,TGCGCCAGCAGCCAAACCGGGACTACGAGCTCCTACGAGCAGTACTTC,CASSQTGTTSSYEQYF
.,TRBJ1-1,TRBV29-1,.,TGCAGCGGCATATCCGGGACACTTGGAACTGAAGCTTTCTTT,CSGISGTLGTEAFF
TRBD1,TRBJ2-5,TRBV25-1,once,TGTGCCAGCCCTAAATCCCAGCACAGGGGATGGGAGACCCAGTACTTC,CASPKSQHRGWETQYF
TRBD1,TRBJ1-1,TRBV19,few,TGTGCCAGTAGCCTGGACAGGGCGCCGAACACTGAAGCTTTCTTT,CASSLDRAPNTEAFF
TRBD2,TRBJ2-2,TRBV6-2/TRBV6-3,few,TGTGCCAGCAGCCCTCGGGGCGGACTAGCGGGAGAATACACCGGGGAGCTGTTTTTT,CASSPRGGLAGEYTGELFF
.,TRBJ1-5,TRBV5-6,.,TGTGCCAGCAGCCGAGGGGGTTGGAGCAATCAGCCCCAGCATTTT,CASSRGGWSNQPQHF
.,TRBJ1-1,TRBV6-5,.,TGTGCCAGCAGTTCCCTCCCAGGGGTGAGCACTGAAGCTTTCTTT,CASSSLPGVSTEAFF
.,TRBJ2-3,TRBV2,.,TGTGCCAGCAGTGTGGTCGCGAGGGGCACAGATACGCAGTATTTT,CASSVVARGTDTQYF
TRBD1,TRBJ1-2,TRBV2,.,TGTGCCAGCAGGAACACAGGGGGCCTCTATGGCTACACCTTC,CASRNTGGLYGYTF
.,TRBJ1-2,TRBV10-3,.,TGTGCCATCAGTTCATTAACAGGGCGTGGCTACACCTTC,CAISSLTGRGYTF
.,TRBJ1-2,TRBV9,.,TGTGCCAGCAGCCCCTCTGGGGGGGGCCCATATGGCTACACCTTC,CASSPSGGGPYGYTF
TRBD2,TRBJ2-5,TRBV29-1,.,TGCAGCGTAGTAGCGGGGGGAGAGACCCAGTACTTC,CSVVAGGETQYF
TRBD2,TRBJ2-7,TRBV5-6,.,TGTGCCAGCAGCGGGGGGACTAGCTCATCCTACGAGCAGTACTTC,CASSGGTSSSYEQYF
.,TRBJ2-6,TRBV2,.,TGTGCCAGCAGGAAGGGGCGGGGAGGGGCCAACGTCCTGACTTTC,CASRKGRGGANVLTF
.,TRBJ2-1,TRBV7-2,once,TGTGCCAGCAGCCTGAGCGGGTCTGATTCCTACAATGAGCAGTTCTTC,CASSLSGSDSYNEQFF
TRBD2,TRBJ2-2,TRBV6-5,.,TGTGCCAGCAGTTACCAGCGGGGGGCGAGGGCCGGGGAGCTGTTTTTT,CASSYQRGARAGELFF
.,TRBJ1-2,TRBV7-8,.,TGTGCCAGCAGCTTACCAGGGGTGAACTATGGCTACACCTTC,CASSLPGVNYGYTF
.,TRBJ2-3,TRBV6-5,.,TGTGCCAGCATTCGAGTCGGCACAGATACGCAGTATTTT,CASIRVGTDTQYF
.,TRBJ2-1,TRBV19,.,TGTGCCAGTAGTAAATGGGCGAGCGGAGAGTACAATGAGCAGTTCTTC,CASSKWASGEYNEQFF
.,TRBJ1-6,TRBV12-5,.,TGTGCTAGTGCCCCGGGGGTTCTCTCCTATAATTCACCCCTCCACTTT,CASAPGVLSYNSPLHF
.,TRBJ1-5,TRBV2,.,TGTGCCAGTTCACAACTGGGTGCGGGGCCCCAGCATTTT,CASSQLGAGPQHF
TRBD1,TRBJ1-2,TRBV27,.,TGTGCCAGCAGTCGACAGGGCTTAAACTATGGCTACACCTTC,CASSRQGLNYGYTF
.,TRBJ1-2,TRBV15,.,TGTGCCACCAGCAGAGGGGCCCTACCAGATGGCTACACCTTC,CATSRGALPDGYTF
.,TRBJ1-6,TRBV5-1,once,TGCGCCAGCAGCTTGGCAGGCAGCTCCTATAATTCACCCCTCCACTTT,CASSLAGSSYNSPLHF
.,TRBJ1-5,TRBV6-2/TRBV6-3,.,TGTGCCAGCAGTTCCCGACAGCCTAATCAGCCCCAGCATTTT,CASSSRQPNQPQHF
.,TRBJ1-2,TRBV7-9,.,TGTGCCAGCAGCTTAGACGACAGGCTCGCCTATGGCTACACCTTC,CASSLDDRLAYGYTF
TRBD2,TRBJ2-1,TRBV24-1,.,TGTGCCACCAGTGATACCACCGCGGGGGTCCACAATGAGCAGTTCTTC,CATSDTTAGVHNEQFF
.,TRBJ1-2,TRBV20-1,.,TGCAGTGCCAAAGAGGGCGGCTACACCTTC,CSAKEGGYTF
TRBD2,TRBJ2-3,TRBV30,.,TGTGCCTGGAGTGGGCGGGGGGGCTGGTCAGATACGCAGTATTTT,CAWSGRGGWSDTQYF
TRBD1,TRBJ1-1,TRBV18,.,TGTGCCAGCGGACAGGGGAACACTGAAGCTTTCTTT,CASGQGNTEAFF
.,TRBJ1-5,TRBV4-3,few,TGCGCCAGCAGCCAAGTCCAGGGTAATCAGCCCCAGCATTTT,CASSQVQGNQPQHF
.,TRBJ1-3,TRBV2,.,TGTGCCAGCAGTGATTATAGCTCTGGAAACACCATATATTTT,CASSDYSSGNTIYF
.,TRBJ2-3,TRBV7-9,.,TGTGCCAGCAGCCCTGGACAGACAGATACGCAGTATTTT,CASSPGQTDTQYF
.,TRBJ2-3,TRBV30,.,TGTGCCTGGAGCCCGAGCACAGATACGCAGTATTTT,CAWSPSTDTQYF
TRBD1,TRBJ2-3,TRBV10-2,.,TGCGCCAGCATTAAACACCCGGGACAGAATTTGGAAAATACGCAGTATTTT,CASIKHPGQNLENTQYF
TRBD1,TRBJ2-3,TRBV3-1/TRBV3-2,.,TGTGCCACCCAGTGGGGACAGCGAAGCACAGATACGCAGTATTTT,CATQWGQRSTDTQYF
.,TRBJ1-6,TRBV29-1,.,TGCAGCGTTGCTTCGGGGAATTCACCCCTCCACTTT,CSVASGNSPLHF
TRBD1,TRBJ2-3,TRBV14,.,TGTGCCAGCAGCCTACCCGACAGGGGACGCAAAAATACGCAGTATTTT,CASSLPDRGRKNTQYF
TRBD2,TRBJ2-1,TRBV27,.,TGTGCCAGCAGTTCACGGGGACTAGCGGAAACCGAGGACTCCTACAATGAGCAGTTCTTC,CASSSRGLAETEDSYNEQFF
TRBD1,TRBJ1-2,TRBV19,.,TGTGCCAGTCTCACACAGGGGGCGCGGGACTATGGCTACACCTTC,CASLTQGARDYGYTF